The present T cell receptor (beta chain) was sequenced within a study of T cells in tumors after PD-1 blockade. The study's findings and limits: Blood contained 35% to 50% of the tumor's TCR clonotypes.

The data were produced by immunoSEQ multiplex PCR, yet TCRdb's version contains in-frame clones alone and is incomplete. The table lists approximately 45,000 clones, under 85% of them singletons, with around 9.3% in the top ten. After removal of 6 bases from V and 3 bases from J, the junction contained 6 bases not matched to a gene. The CDR3 loop spans 14 amino acids. Per germline, CDR1 MNHEY and CDR2 SVGAGI. Concerning this clone: No antigen is known for it.

The receptor was isolated from a human donor with advanced basal cell or squamous cell carcinoma (not recorded which). This sample comprised PBMCs, obtained before anti-PD-1 therapy. The rearrangement uses TRBV6-5 and TRBJ2-7; 9 bases align to TRBD1. This CDR3 reads CASRAGTGLYEQYF. In DNA, the CDR3 is TGTGCCAGCAGAGCCGGGACAGGGCTCTACGAGCAGTACTTC.